Shown below are 25 T cell receptor beta chains from a single sample sequenced in a study of T cell responses to AZD1222 COVID-19 vaccine. Method: immunoSEQ multiplex PCR; TCRdb's copy keeps in-frame clones and lacks some. This sample has roughly 86,000 clones; about 85% occur once, and the top ten carry roughly 5%. Source: peripheral blood, taken 28 days after the second AZD1222 dose. The receptors originated from an adult who received the AZD1222 COVID-19 vaccine.

The genes are TRBV7-6 and TRBJ2-1; a possible D gene is TRBD2 (5 bases). The V end was cut by 2 bases, the J end by 6 bases, with 14 bases between. The germline V gene has CDR1 SGHVS and CDR2 FNYEAQ. The CDR3 loop spans 15 amino acids. This CDR3 is CASSLSGSESNEQFF. The CDR3 nucleotides read TGTGCCAGCAGCTTAAGCGGCTCCGAATCCAATGAGCAGTTCTTC.

V usage is TRBV4-1 and J usage is TRBJ2-2; D tentatively reads TRBD1 or TRBD2 (5 bases each). V was clipped by 1 base and J by 1 base, with 13 bases between them. This CDR3 contains 17 residues. Germline CDR1 is MGHRA and CDR2 is YSYEKL. CDR3 sequence (DNA): TGCGCCAGCAGCCAAGCTCTGGGACGGGGGAACACCGGGGAGCTGTTTTTT. This codes for CASSQALGRGNTGELFF.

CDR3 DNA sequence: TGTGCCAGCAGCCCGTGGGAGGGCGAGCAGTACTTC. Encoded protein: CASSPWEGEQYF. The chain couples TRBV3-1 (or the pseudogene TRBV3-2) to TRBJ2-7; 7 nucleotides line up with TRBD2. Germline loops: CDR1 LGHDT, CDR2 YNNKEL (reference sequence). V was clipped by 4 bases and J by 6 bases; unmatched bases: 3. CDR3 size: 12 residues.

J is TRBJ2-7 and V is TRBV27; D uncertain. Germline CDR1 is MNHEY and CDR2 is SMNVEV (reference sequence). This CDR3 is built from 11 residues. V gave up 4 bases and J gave up 3 bases, with 4 bases separating them. DNA of the CDR3: TGTGCCAGCAGTTCATACTACGAGCAGTACTTC. Encoded protein: CASSSYYEQYF.

The chain links TRBV5-1 to TRBJ2-3; D gene unclear. The germline V gene encodes CDR1 SGHRS and CDR2 YFSETQ. Trimming pared 4 bases from V and 2 bases from J, leaving 8 bases between. This CDR3 comprises 13 residues. The CDR3 nucleotides are TGCGCCAGCAGCCCCGGAAACACAGATACGCAGTATTTT. It encodes CASSPGNTDTQYF.

J is TRBJ2-5 and V is TRBV5-1, with a possible D match to TRBD1 (5 bases). Germline CDR1 reads SGHRS; CDR2 reads YFSETQ. Trimming cost V 2 bases and J 3 bases, with 11 bases left between them. CDR3 length: 14 residues. CDR3 protein: CASSFETVKETQYF. CDR3 coding DNA: TGCGCCAGCAGCTTTGAGACAGTGAAAGAGACCCAGTACTTC.

J is TRBJ2-3 and V is TRBV4-2; 7 bases align to TRBD1. Losses at the gene ends were 3 bases for V and 2 bases for J; bases not matched to a gene: 5. CDR1 LGHNA and CDR2 YNFKEQ come from the germline V gene. The CDR3 spans 15 residues. The CDR3 spells CASSHLGQLTDTQYF. The CDR3 DNA is TGTGCCAGCAGCCACCTGGGACAGCTCACAGATACGCAGTATTTT.

The chain is built from TRBV4-1 and TRBJ1-5; possibly TRBD1 for D (5 bases). Between the trimmed V and J ends, which lost 0 bases and 3 bases, there was a span of 6 bases. The germline gives CDR1 MGHRA, CDR2 YSYEKL. The CDR3 spans 14 residues. DNA for the CDR3: TGCGCCAGCAGCCAAGAGGGGGACAATCAGCCCCAGCATTTT. Translation gives CASSQEGDNQPQHF.

V is TRBV10-3 and J is TRBJ2-7; the match to TRBD2 covers 10 bases. Germline values: CDR1 ENHRY, CDR2 SYGVKD. Trimming removed 3 bases from V and 0 bases from J; junction bases left unmatched: 8. The CDR3 totals 17 residues. Here the CDR3 DNA reads TGTGCCATCAGTGAAGCCGGACTAGCGGAAAACTCCTACGAGCAGTACTTC. Amino acid sequence: CAISEAGLAENSYEQYF.

In DNA form, the CDR3 reads TGTGCCAGCAGCCGACAGAACACCGGGGAGCTGTTTTTT. Translating it yields CASSRQNTGELFF. The chain uses TRBV7-8 and TRBJ2-2; D remains ambiguous. Per germline, CDR1 SGHVS and CDR2 FQNEAQ. There are 13 residues in the CDR3. Deletions cut 5 bases from V and 1 base from J, with 5 bases between. The whole variable domain, filled in from reference TRBV7-8 and TRBJ2-2, reads GAGVSQSPRYKVAKRGQDVALRCDPISGHVSLFWYQQALGQGPEFLTYFQNEAQLDKSGLPSDRFFAERPEGSVSTLKIQRTQQEDSAVYLCASSRQNTGELFFGEGSRLTVL.

The chain has TRBV10-3 and TRBJ2-3, with D possibly TRBD2 on 6 matching bases. The CDR3 is 13 amino acids. V lost 7 bases, J lost 4 bases, and 12 bases lay in between. In germline, CDR1 is ENHRY, CDR2 SYGVKD. CDR3 loop: CAITRDFADTQYF. DNA for the CDR3: TGTGCCATCACCCGGGACTTCGCAGATACGCAGTATTTT.

The chain is built from TRBV5-6 and TRBJ2-7, with 7 bases lining up with TRBD1. V gave up 4 bases and J gave up 4 bases; unmatched junction bases: 2. Germline V gene sequence: CDR1 SGHDT, CDR2 YYEEEE. This CDR3 has 12 amino acids. CDR3 coding DNA: TGTGCCAGCAGCCCACAGGGGTACGAGCAGTACTTC. Translating gives CASSPQGYEQYF. Variable domain in full (rest from reference TRBV5-6 and TRBJ2-7): DAGVTQSPTHLIKTRGQQVTLRCSPKSGHDTVSWYQQALGQGPQFIFQYYEEEERQRGNFPDRFSGHQFPNYSSELNVNALLLGDSALYLCASSPQGYEQYFGPGTRLTVT.

V gene TRBV28 combines with J gene TRBJ1-2, with no clear D. Trimming left V 9 bases short and J 2 bases short, with 10 bases between. Germline V gene lookup returns CDR1 MDHEN and CDR2 SYDVKM. The length of the CDR3 is 12 residues. The CDR3 here is CASSRRNYGYTF. In DNA, the CDR3 is TGTGCCAGTTCCCGGCGGAACTATGGCTACACCTTC.

V usage is TRBV19 and J usage is TRBJ1-5; no definite D call. CDR3 length: 17 residues. V lost 9 bases and J lost 7, with 28 bases in between. CDR1 and CDR2 from the germline V gene are LNHDA and SQIVND (reference sequence). CDR3 DNA: TGTGCCAGCGCACCCGGGTGGCGTGGGTCGGGTGGCCAGCCCCAGCATTTT. As protein: CASAPGWRGSGGQPQHF. The complete variable domain, with remaining parts taken from reference TRBV19 and TRBJ1-5, reads DGGITQSPKYLFRKEGQNVTLSCEQNLNHDAMYWYRQDPGQGLRLIYYSQIVNDFQKGDIAEGYSVSREKKESFPLTVTSAQKNPTAFYLCASAPGWRGSGGQPQHFGDGTRLSIL.

The rearrangement links TRBV18 to TRBJ2-7; D call uncertain. Trimming removed 0 bases at V and 0 bases at J, with 9 bases between. The CDR3 spans 15 residues. CDR1 and CDR2 from the germline V gene are KGHSH and LQKENI. The CDR3 coding sequence is TGTGCCAGCTCACCACCTTCCCGGAGCTCCTACGAGCAGTACTTC. Its protein product is CASSPPSRSSYEQYF.

The chain employs TRBV5-1 and TRBJ2-7; possibly TRBD1 for D (6 bases). Germline values: CDR1 SGHRS, CDR2 YFSETQ. The CDR3 sequence is 14 residues long. The germline V and J ends were trimmed by 2 bases and 2 bases, with 11 bases remaining between them. CDR3 bases: TGCGCCAGCAGCTTAGATGGGGGCCCCTACGAGCAGTACTTC. Protein: CASSLDGGPYEQYF.

The rearrangement links TRBV11-2 to TRBJ1-2; 8 bases fit TRBD1. The CDR3 loop spans 14 amino acids. Germline assignment: CDR1 SGHAT and CDR2 FQNNGV. The V segment lost 1 base and the J segment 4 bases; nucleotides outside the gene matches: 2. In DNA, the CDR3 is TGTGCCAGCAGCTTAGGGACAGGGTTCTATGGCTACACCTTC. Translating gives CASSLGTGFYGYTF. The complete variable domain, with remaining parts taken from reference TRBV11-2 and TRBJ1-2, reads EAGVAQSPRYKIIEKRQSVAFWCNPISGHATLYWYQQILGQGPKLLIQFQNNGVVDDSQLPKDRFSAERLKGVDSTLKIQPAKLEDSAVYLCASSLGTGFYGYTFGSGTRLTVV.

The chain is built from TRBV6-5 and TRBJ1-1; no reliable D call. Germline CDR1 reads MNHEY; CDR2 reads SVGAGI. V gave up 4 bases and J gave up 5 bases, with 11 bases separating them. This CDR3 has 13 residues. DNA of the CDR3: TGTGCCAGCAGTTTCATCGGGAAGACTGAAGCTTTCTTT. Its protein product is CASSFIGKTEAFF.

In this sample, this clone turned up once. This chain links TRBV4-3 with TRBJ2-1, with 8 bases fitting TRBD2. V was clipped by 0 bases and J by 6 bases; unmatched bases: 13. The CDR3 loop spans 18 amino acids. Germline V gene data show CDR1 as LGHNA and CDR2 as YSLEER. For the CDR3, the DNA is TGCGCCAGCAGCCAAGACCTCATCCGGGAGGGCCAAGGCAATGAGCAGTTCTTC. Translation gives CASSQDLIREGQGNEQFF.

V and J are TRBV2 and TRBJ1-1; 10 bases match TRBD1. The junction had 5 bases not matched to a gene; V was cut back by 0 bases and J by 7 bases. This CDR3 has 15 residues. Germline V lookup: CDR1 SNHLY, CDR2 FYNNEI. CDR3 bases: TGTGCCAGCAGTGAAGCGGGACAGGGGTTTGGTGAAGCTTTCTTT. Protein product: CASSEAGQGFGEAFF.

The chain combines TRBV5-1 with TRBJ1-1, with D tentatively TRBD1 (6 bases). Germline V gene data show CDR1 as SGHRS and CDR2 as YFSETQ. This CDR3 contains 13 residues. V was clipped by 4 bases and J by 1 base, with 8 bases between them. The CDR3: CASSETGNTEAFF. The CDR3 DNA sequence: TGCGCCAGCAGCGAGACAGGGAACACTGAAGCTTTCTTT.

Comment on this clone: At one end, the junction sequence differs from germline, possibly due to a read error. This chain connects TRBV27 to TRBJ2-1; TRBD2 might be the D (6 bases). The CDR3 contains 16 residues. The V gene's germline CDR1 is MNHEY and CDR2 SMNVEV (reference sequence). CDR3 sequence reads: CASTLSGPSSYNEQFF. The DNA for the CDR3 is TGTGCCAGCACTTTAAGCGGGCCGAGCTCCTACAATGAGCAGTTCTTC.

The rearrangement uses TRBV7-9 and TRBJ2-1, with 8 nucleotides matching TRBD2. This CDR3 has 14 amino acids. The V gene's germline CDR1 is SEHNR and CDR2 FQNEAQ (reference sequence). After removal of 7 bases from V and 6 bases from J, the junction contained 8 bases not matched to a gene. DNA of the CDR3: TGTGCCAGCATTGGACTAGCCCGCTCCAATGAGCAGTTCTTC. It codes for CASIGLARSNEQFF. Complete variable domain (other parts from reference TRBV7-9 and TRBJ2-1): DTGVSQNPRHKITKRGQNVTFRCDPISEHNRLYWYRQTLGQGPEFLTYFQNEAQLEKSRLLSDRFSAERPKGSFSTLEIQRTEQGDSAMYLCASIGLARSNEQFFGPGTRLTVL.

This clone was seen a few times. The DNA of the CDR3 is TGTGCCAGCAGTGACGGACGGGACGTTGCAGATACGCAGTATTTT. Translation gives CASSDGRDVADTQYF. The rearrangement links TRBV2 to TRBJ2-3, with D perhaps being TRBD1 or TRBD2 (5 bases each). CDR1 is SNHLY and CDR2 is FYNNEI in the germline V gene. CDR3 length: 15 amino acids. V lost 3 bases, J lost 4 bases, and 14 bases lay in between.

The chain is built from TRBV7-2 and TRBJ2-2; 7 bases match TRBD1. The J segment lost 4 bases and the V segment lost 5 bases, leaving 7 bases of the junction unmatched. Looked up from germline, CDR1 is SGHTA and CDR2 is FQGNSA. The CDR3 has 15 residues. Here the CDR3 reads CASSPRTGPTGELFF. In DNA form, the CDR3 reads TGTGCCAGCAGCCCCCGGACAGGTCCCACCGGGGAGCTGTTTTTT.